This T cell receptor beta chain was profiled in a study of T-cell memory formation after mild COVID-19. Germline CDR1 and CDR2: LGHDT and YNNKEL (reference sequence). This CDR3 spans 14 amino acids. J gave up 5 bases and V 6 bases, and 4 bases lay outside the gene matches. TCRdb called the 5' RACE reads again in MiXCR, with one record for every CDR3 protein. The sample lists about 180,000 distinct CDR3 sequences; 15% to 20% were seen once. The source material was PBMCs or a T cell subset sorted from them (not recorded which). The receptor comes from an adult woman who had mild COVID-19 (a few samples of this study predate the infection). Cell type and time point are not known. The rearrangement joins TRBV3-1 to TRBJ2-1; the match to TRBD2 covers 10 bases. The CDR3 reads CASSMSGRDNEQFF. CDR3 DNA: TGTGCCAGCAGTATGAGCGGGAGGGACAATGAGCAGTTCTTC.